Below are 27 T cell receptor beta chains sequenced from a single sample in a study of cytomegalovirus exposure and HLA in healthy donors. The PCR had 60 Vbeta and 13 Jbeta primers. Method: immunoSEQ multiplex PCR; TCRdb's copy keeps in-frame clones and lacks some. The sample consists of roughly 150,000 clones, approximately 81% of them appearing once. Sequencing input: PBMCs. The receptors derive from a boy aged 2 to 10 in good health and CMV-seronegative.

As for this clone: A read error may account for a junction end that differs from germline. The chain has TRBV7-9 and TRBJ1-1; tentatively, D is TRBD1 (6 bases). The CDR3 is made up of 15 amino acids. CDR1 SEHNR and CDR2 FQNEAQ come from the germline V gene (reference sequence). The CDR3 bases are TGTTCCAGCAGCTTAGCTGGGGGCCGAGACACTGAAGCTTTCTTT. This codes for CSSSLAGGRDTEAFF.

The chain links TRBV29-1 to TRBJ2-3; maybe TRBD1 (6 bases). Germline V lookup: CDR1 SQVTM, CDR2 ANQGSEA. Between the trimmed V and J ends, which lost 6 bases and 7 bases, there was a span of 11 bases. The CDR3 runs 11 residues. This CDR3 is CSVEQGNTQYF. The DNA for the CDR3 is TGCAGCGTGGAACAGGGCAATACGCAGTATTTT.

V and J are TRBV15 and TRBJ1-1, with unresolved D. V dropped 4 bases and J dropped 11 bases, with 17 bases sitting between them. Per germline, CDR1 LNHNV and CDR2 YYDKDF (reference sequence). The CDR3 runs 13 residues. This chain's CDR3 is CATSINWSRRAFF. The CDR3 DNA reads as TGTGCCACCAGCATAAACTGGAGCAGGAGGGCTTTCTTT.

CDR3 nucleotide sequence: TGCGCCAGCAGCTTGAACAGGGATTATGGCTACACCTTC. Translated, it gives CASSLNRDYGYTF. V is TRBV5-1 and J is TRBJ1-2; maybe TRBD1 (6 bases). The CDR3 runs to 13 residues. Germline-derived CDR1 and CDR2 are SGHRS and YFSETQ. The V end was cut by 1 base, the J end by 5 bases, with 9 bases between.

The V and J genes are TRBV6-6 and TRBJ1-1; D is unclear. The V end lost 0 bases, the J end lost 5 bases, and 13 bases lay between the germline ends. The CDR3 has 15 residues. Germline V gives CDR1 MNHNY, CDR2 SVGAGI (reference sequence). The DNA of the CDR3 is TGTGCCAGCAGTTACTCCGCCGGGTTGCGGACTGAAGCTTTCTTT. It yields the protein CASSYSAGLRTEAFF.

CDR3 nucleotide sequence: TGTGCCAGCAGGGCTAGGTGGGGAGCTGCCTTTTTTAATGAGCAGTTCTTC. Translation gives CASRARWGAAFFNEQFF. The J gene is TRBJ2-1, the V gene TRBV28, with D tentatively TRBD2 (5 bases). Germline V gene data show CDR1 as MDHEN and CDR2 as SYDVKM. The CDR3 covers 17 residues. Trimming took 6 bases from V and 7 from J, leaving 25 bases between them.

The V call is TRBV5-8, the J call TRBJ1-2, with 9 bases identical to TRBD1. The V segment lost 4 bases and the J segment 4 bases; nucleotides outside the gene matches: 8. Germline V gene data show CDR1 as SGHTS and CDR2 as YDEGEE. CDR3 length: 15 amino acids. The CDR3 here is CASSKTGGLLYGYTF. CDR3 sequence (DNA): TGTGCCAGCAGCAAAACAGGGGGCCTTCTCTATGGCTACACCTTC.

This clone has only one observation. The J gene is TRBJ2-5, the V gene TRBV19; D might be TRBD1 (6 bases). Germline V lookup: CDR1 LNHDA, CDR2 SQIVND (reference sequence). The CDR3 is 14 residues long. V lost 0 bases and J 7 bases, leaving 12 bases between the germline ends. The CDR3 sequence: CASSIEQGVGTQYF. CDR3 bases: TGTGCCAGTAGTATAGAACAGGGTGTCGGGACCCAGTACTTC.

CDR3 in DNA: TGTGCCAGCTCACCAACAGGACGATCCTACGAGCAGTACTTC. It is translated as CASSPTGRSYEQYF. The chain has TRBV18 and TRBJ2-7, with a possible D match to TRBD1 (5 bases). CDR1 and CDR2 from the germline V gene are KGHSH and LQKENI. V lost 2 bases and J 1 base, leaving 9 bases between the germline ends. The CDR3 has 14 amino acids.

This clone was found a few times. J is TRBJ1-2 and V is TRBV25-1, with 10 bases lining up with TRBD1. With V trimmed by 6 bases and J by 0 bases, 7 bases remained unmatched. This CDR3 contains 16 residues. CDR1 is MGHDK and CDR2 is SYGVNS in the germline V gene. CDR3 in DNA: TGTGCCAGCAGGCCGGGACAGGGGACCCCTAACTATGGCTACACCTTC. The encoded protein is CASRPGQGTPNYGYTF.

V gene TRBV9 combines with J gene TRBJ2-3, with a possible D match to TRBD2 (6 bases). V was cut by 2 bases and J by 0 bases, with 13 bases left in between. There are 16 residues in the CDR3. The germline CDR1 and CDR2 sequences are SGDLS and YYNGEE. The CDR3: CASSVGSSASTDTQYF. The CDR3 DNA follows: TGTGCCAGCAGCGTGGGGTCTAGCGCTAGCACAGATACGCAGTATTTT. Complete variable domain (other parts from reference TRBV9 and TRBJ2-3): DSGVTQTPKHLITATGQRVTLRCSPRSGDLSVYWYQQSLDQGLQFLIQYYNGEERAKGNILERFSAQQFPDLHSELNLSSLELGDSALYFCASSVGSSASTDTQYFGPGTRLTVL.

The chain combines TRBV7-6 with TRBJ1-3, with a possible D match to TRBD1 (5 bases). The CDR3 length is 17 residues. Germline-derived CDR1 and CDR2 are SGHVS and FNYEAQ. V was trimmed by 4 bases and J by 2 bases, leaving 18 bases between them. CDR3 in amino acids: CASSSNHRFSAGNTIYF. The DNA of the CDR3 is TGTGCCAGCAGCTCGAACCACAGGTTTTCGGCTGGAAACACCATATATTTT.

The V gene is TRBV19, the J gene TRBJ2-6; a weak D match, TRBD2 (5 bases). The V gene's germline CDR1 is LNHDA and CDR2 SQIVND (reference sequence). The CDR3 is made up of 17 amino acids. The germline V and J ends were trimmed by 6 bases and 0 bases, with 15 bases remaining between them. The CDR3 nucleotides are TGTGCCAGTAGCCGACCGCGGGTGTCCTCTGGGGCCAACGTCCTGACTTTC. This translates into CASSRPRVSSGANVLTF.

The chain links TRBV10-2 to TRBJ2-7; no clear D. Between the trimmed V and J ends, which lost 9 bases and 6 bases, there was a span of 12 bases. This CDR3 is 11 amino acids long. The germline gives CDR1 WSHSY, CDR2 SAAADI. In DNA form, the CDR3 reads TGCGCCAGTGAGGCTCTCGGCGAGCAGTACTTC. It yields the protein CASEALGEQYF.

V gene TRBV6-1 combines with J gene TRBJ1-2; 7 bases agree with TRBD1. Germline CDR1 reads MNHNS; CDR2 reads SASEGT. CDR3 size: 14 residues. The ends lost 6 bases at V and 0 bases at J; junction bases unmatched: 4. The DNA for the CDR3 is TGTGCCAGCAGAGAGGGGGCTCCTAACTATGGCTACACCTTC. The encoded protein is CASREGAPNYGYTF.

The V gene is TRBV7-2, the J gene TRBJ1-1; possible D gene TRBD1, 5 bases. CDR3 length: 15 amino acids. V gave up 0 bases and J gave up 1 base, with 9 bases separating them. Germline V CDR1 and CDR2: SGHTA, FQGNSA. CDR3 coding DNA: TGTGCCAGCAGCTTAGCGGGGCATTCGAACACTGAAGCTTTCTTT. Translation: CASSLAGHSNTEAFF.

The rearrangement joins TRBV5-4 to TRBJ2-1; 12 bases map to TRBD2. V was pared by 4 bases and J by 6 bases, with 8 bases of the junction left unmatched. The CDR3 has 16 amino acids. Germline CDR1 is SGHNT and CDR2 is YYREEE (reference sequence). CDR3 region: CASSPGLAGLPNEQFF. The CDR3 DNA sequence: TGTGCCAGCAGCCCCGGACTAGCGGGGCTCCCCAATGAGCAGTTCTTC.

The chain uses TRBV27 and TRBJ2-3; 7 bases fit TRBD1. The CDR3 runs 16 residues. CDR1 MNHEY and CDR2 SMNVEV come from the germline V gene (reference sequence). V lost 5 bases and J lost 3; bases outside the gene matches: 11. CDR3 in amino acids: CASSVYTGVLTDTQYF. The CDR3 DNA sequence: TGTGCCAGCAGTGTATATACAGGGGTTTTAACAGATACGCAGTATTTT.

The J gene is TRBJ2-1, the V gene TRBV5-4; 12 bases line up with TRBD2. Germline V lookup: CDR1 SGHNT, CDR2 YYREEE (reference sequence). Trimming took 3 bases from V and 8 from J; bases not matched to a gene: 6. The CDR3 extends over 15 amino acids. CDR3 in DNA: TGTGCCAGCAGCTCCGCGACTAGCGGGAGTGATGAGCAGTTCTTC. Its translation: CASSSATSGSDEQFF.

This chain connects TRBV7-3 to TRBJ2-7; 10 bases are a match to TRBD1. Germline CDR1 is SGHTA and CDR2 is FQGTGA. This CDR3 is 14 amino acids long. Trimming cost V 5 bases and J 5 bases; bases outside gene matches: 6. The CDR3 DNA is TGTGCCAGCAGCAAGGGACAGGGGATTGACGAGCAGTACTTC. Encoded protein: CASSKGQGIDEQYF.

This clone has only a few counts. DNA for the CDR3: TGTGCCAGCAGTGAATCCGGGGTTGGCTACACCTTC. It is translated as CASSESGVGYTF. This chain connects TRBV6-1 to TRBJ1-2, with D hard to call. Germline CDR1 is MNHNS and CDR2 is SASEGT. The CDR3 is made up of 12 amino acids. V was pared by 2 bases and J by 7 bases, with 8 bases between.

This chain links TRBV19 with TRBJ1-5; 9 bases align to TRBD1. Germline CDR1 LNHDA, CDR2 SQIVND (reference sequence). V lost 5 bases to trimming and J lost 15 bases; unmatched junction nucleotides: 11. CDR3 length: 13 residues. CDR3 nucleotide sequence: TGTGCCAGTAGTGACGGGACAGGGACCGTCGGGCATTTT. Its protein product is CASSDGTGTVGHF.

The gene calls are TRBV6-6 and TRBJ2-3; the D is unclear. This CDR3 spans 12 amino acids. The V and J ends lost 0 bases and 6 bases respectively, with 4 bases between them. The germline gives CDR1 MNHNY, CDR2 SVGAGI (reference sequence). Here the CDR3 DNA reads TGTGCCAGCAGTTACTCATCGGATACGCAGTATTTT. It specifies CASSYSSDTQYF.

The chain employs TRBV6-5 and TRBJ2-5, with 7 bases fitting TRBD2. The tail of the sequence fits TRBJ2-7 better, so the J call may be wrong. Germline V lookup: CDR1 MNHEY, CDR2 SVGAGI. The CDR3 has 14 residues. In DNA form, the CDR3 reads TGTGCCAGCAGTTACTCGCGGGGGAGCTACGAGCAGTACTTC. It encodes CASSYSRGSYEQYF.

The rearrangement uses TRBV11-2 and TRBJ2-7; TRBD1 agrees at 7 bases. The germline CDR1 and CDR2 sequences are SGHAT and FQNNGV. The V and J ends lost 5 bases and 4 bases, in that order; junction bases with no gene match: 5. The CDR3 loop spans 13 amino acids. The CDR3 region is CASSGYRGYEQYF. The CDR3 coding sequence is TGTGCCAGCAGCGGATACAGGGGATACGAGCAGTACTTC.

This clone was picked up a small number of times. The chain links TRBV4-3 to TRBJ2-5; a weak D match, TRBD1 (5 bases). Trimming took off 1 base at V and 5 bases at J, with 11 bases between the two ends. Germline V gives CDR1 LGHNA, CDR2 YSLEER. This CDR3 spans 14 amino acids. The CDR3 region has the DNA TGCGCCAGCAGCCAAGGGAGACAGCTGGAGACCCAGTACTTC. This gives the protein CASSQGRQLETQYF.

CDR3 loop: CASSQFPARTGTYEQYF. CDR3 DNA: TGCGCCAGCAGCCAATTTCCGGCCAGGACAGGTACCTACGAGCAGTACTTC. The gene calls are TRBV4-1 and TRBJ2-7, with 7 bases that match TRBD1. Unmatched junction bases numbered 12, after V lost 2 bases and J lost 2 bases. CDR3 length equals 17 residues. Per germline, CDR1 MGHRA and CDR2 YSYEKL.